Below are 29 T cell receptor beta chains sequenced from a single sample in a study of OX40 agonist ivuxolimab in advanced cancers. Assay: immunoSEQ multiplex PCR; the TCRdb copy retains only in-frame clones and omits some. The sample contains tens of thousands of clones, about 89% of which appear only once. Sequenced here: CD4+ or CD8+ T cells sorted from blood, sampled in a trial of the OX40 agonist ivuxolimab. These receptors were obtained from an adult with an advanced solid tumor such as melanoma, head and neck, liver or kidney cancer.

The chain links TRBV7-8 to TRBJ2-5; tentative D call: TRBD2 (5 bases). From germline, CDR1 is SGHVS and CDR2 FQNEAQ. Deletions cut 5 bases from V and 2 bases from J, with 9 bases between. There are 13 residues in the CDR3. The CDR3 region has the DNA TGTGCCAGCAGCCTCGGGAATCAAGAGACCCAGTACTTC. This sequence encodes CASSLGNQETQYF. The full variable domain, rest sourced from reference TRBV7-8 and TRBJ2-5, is GAGVSQSPRYKVAKRGQDVALRCDPISGHVSLFWYQQALGQGPEFLTYFQNEAQLDKSGLPSDRFFAERPEGSVSTLKIQRTQQEDSAVYLCASSLGNQETQYFGPGTRLLVL.

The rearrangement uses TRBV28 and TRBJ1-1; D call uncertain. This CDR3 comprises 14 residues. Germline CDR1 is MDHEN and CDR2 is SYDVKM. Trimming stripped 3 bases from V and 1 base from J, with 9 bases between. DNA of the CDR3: TGTGCCAGCAGTTTTACTGAAGCGAACACTGAAGCTTTCTTT. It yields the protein CASSFTEANTEAFF.

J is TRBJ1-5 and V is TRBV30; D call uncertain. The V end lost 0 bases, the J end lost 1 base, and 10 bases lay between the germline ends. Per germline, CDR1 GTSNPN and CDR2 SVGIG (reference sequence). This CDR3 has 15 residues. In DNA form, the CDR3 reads TGTGCCTGGAGTGTCCTGGACCGAAGCAATCAGCCCCAGCATTTT. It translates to CAWSVLDRSNQPQHF.

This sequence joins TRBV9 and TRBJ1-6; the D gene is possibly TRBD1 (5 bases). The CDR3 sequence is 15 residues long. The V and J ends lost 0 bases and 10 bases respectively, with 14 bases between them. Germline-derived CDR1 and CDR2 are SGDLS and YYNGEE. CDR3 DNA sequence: TGTGCCAGCAGCGTAGACGGGCGGGGGAGGTCACCCCTCCACTTT. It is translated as CASSVDGRGRSPLHF.

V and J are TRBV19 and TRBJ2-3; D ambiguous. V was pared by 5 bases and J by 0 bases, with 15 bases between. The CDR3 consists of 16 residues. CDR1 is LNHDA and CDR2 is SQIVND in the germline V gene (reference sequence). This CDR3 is CASSLVLRPSTDTQYF. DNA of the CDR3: TGTGCCAGTAGTCTCGTACTGCGGCCTAGCACAGATACGCAGTATTTT.

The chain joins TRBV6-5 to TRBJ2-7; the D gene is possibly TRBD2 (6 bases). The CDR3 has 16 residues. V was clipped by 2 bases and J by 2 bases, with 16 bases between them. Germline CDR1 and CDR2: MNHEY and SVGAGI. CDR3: CASSYGLAAKAYEQYF. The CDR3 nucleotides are TGTGCCAGCAGTTACGGGTTAGCGGCGAAGGCCTACGAGCAGTACTTC.

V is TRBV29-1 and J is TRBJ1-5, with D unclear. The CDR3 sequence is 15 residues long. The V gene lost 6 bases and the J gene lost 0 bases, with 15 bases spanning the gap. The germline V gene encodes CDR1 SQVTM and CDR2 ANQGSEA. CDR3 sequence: CSVIVTGYSNQPQHF. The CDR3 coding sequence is TGCAGCGTCATAGTGACGGGTTATAGCAATCAGCCCCAGCATTTT.

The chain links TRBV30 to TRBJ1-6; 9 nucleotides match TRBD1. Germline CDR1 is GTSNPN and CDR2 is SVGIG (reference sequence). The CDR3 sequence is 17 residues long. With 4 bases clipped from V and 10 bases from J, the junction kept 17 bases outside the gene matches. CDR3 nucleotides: TGTGCCTGGACTCCCCCCTTCGGACAGGGGAGATTCTCACCCCTCCACTTT. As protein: CAWTPPFGQGRFSPLHF.

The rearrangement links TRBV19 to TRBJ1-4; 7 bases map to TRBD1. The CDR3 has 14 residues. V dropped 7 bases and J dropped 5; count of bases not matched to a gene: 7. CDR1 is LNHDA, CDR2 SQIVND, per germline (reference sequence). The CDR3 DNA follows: TGTGCCAGTAAGGGCACAGGGGACAATGAAAAACTGTTTTTT. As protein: CASKGTGDNEKLFF.

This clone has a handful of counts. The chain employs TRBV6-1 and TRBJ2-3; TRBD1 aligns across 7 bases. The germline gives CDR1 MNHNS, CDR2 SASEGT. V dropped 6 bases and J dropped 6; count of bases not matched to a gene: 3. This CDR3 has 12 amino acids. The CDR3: CASSQQGDTQYF. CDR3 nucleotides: TGTGCCAGCAGCCAACAGGGGGATACGCAGTATTTT.

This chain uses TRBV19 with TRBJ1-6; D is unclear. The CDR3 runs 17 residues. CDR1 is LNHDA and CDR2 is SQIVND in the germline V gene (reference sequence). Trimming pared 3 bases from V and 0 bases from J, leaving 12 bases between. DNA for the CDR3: TGTGCCAGTAGTATTTACATTCGGAGCTCCTATAATTCACCCCTCCACTTT. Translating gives CASSIYIRSSYNSPLHF.

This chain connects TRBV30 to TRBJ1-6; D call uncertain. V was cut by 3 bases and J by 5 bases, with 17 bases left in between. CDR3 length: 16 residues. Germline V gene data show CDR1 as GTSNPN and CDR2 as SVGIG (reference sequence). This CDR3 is CAWRGPRTDNNSPLHF. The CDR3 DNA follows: TGTGCCTGGAGGGGCCCAAGGACGGATAATAATTCACCCCTCCACTTT.

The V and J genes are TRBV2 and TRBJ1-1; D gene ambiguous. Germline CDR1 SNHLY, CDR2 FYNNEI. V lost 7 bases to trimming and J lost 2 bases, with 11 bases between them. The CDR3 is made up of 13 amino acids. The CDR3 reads CASMPTQNTEAFF. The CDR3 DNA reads TGTGCCAGCATGCCGACGCAAAACACTGAAGCTTTCTTT.

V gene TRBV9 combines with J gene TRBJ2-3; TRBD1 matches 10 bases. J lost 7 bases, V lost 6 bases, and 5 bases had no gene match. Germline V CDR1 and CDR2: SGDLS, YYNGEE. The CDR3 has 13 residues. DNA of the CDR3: TGTGCCAGCACAGGGACAGGGGTGAATACGCAGTATTTT. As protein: CASTGTGVNTQYF.

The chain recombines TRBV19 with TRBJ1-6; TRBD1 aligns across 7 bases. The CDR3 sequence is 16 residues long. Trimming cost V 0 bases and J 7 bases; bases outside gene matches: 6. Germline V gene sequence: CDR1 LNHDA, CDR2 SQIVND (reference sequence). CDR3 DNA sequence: TGTGCCAGTAGTATAGATCTGGGACAGCCGAATTCACCCCTCCACTTT. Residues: CASSIDLGQPNSPLHF.

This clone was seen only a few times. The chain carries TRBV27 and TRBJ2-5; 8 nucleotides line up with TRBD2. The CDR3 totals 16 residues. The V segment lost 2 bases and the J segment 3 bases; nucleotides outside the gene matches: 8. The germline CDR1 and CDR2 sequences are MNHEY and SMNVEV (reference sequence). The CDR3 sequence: CASSLSGGRSKETQYF. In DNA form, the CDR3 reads TGTGCCAGCAGTTTAAGTGGCGGGAGGTCCAAAGAGACCCAGTACTTC.

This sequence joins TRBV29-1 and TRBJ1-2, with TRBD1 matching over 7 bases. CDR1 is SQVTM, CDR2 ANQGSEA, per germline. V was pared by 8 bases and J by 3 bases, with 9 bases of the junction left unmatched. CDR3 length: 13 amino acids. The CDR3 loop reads CSSRGRGDYGYTF. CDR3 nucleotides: TGCAGCTCAAGGGGCAGGGGGGACTATGGCTACACCTTC. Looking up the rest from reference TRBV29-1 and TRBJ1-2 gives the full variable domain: SAVISQKPSRDICQRGTSLTIQCQVDSQVTMMFWYRQQPGQSLTLIATANQGSEATYESGFVIDKFPISRPNLTFSTLTVSNMSPEDSSIYLCSSRGRGDYGYTFGSGTRLTVV.

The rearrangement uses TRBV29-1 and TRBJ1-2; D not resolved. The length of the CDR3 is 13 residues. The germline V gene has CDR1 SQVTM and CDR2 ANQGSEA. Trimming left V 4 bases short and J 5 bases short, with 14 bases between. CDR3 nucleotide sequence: TGCAGCGTTGCTGACCCTAAAGCGTATGGCTACACCTTC. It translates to CSVADPKAYGYTF.

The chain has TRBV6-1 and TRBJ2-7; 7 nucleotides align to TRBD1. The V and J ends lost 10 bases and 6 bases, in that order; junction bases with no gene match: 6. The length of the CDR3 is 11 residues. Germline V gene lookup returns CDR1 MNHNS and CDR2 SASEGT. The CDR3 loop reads CATHRGGEQYF. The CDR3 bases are TGTGCCACTCACAGGGGTGGCGAGCAGTACTTC.

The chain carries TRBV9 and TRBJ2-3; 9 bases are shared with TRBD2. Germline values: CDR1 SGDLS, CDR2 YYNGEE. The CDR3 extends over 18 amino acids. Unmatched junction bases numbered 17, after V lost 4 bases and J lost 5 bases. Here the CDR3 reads CASSPPQNRRGGRDTQYF. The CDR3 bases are TGTGCCAGCAGCCCACCCCAGAATCGGCGGGGGGGGCGAGATACGCAGTATTTT.

The CDR3 is CASSISGRGNNEQFF. CDR3 DNA: TGTGCCAGCAGCATTAGCGGGAGGGGGAACAATGAGCAGTTCTTC. The chain recombines TRBV11-1 with TRBJ2-1; 11 nucleotides align to TRBD2. The V gene end was trimmed by 5 bases and the J gene end by 5 bases; junction bases not matched to a gene: 5. CDR1 is SGHAT, CDR2 FQDESV, per germline (reference sequence). The CDR3 contains 15 residues.

The CDR3 here is CSVERSNGYTF. The CDR3 DNA follows: TGCAGCGTTGAACGGAGCAATGGCTACACCTTC. The chain recombines TRBV29-1 with TRBJ1-2; the D is unclear. The CDR3 covers 11 residues. Trimming cost V 2 bases and J 6 bases, with 7 bases left between them. Germline CDR1 is SQVTM and CDR2 is ANQGSEA. Full variable domain (missing parts from reference TRBV29-1 and TRBJ1-2): SAVISQKPSRDICQRGTSLTIQCQVDSQVTMMFWYRQQPGQSLTLIATANQGSEATYESGFVIDKFPISRPNLTFSTLTVSNMSPEDSSIYLCSVERSNGYTFGSGTRLTVV.

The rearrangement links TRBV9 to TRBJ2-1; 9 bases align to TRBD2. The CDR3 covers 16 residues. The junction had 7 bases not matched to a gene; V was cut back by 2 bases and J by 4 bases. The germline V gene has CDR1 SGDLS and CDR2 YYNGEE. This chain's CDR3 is CASSVLTSGLYNEQFF. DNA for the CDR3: TGTGCCAGCAGCGTTCTGACTAGCGGATTATACAATGAGCAGTTCTTC.

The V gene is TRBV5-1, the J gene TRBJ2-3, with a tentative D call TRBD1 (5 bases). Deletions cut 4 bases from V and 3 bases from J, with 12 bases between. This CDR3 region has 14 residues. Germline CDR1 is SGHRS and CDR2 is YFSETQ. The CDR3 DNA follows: TGCGCCAGCAGCACTACAGGTTTTACAGATACGCAGTATTTT. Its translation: CASSTTGFTDTQYF.

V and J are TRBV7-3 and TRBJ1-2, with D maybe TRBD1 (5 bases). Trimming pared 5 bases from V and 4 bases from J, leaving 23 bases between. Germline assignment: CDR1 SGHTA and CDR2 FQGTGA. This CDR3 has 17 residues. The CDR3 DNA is TGTGCCAGCAGCCCCTCGGGGGGGGAGCCGAGCCGCTATGGCTACACCTTC. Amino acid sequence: CASSPSGGEPSRYGYTF. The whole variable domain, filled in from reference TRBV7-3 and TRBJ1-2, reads GAGVSQTPSNKVTEKGKYVELRCDPISGHTALYWYRQSLGQGPEFLIYFQGTGAADDSGLPNDRFFAVRPEGSVSTLKIQRTERGDSAVYLCASSPSGGEPSRYGYTFGSGTRLTVV.

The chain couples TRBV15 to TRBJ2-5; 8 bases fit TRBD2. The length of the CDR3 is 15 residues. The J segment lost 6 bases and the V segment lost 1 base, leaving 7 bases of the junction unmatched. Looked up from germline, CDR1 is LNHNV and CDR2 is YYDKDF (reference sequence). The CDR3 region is CATSRVVSGDKTQYF. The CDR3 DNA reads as TGTGCCACCAGCAGAGTGGTTAGCGGGGATAAGACCCAGTACTTC. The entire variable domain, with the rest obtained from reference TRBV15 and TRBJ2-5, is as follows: DAMVIQNPRYQVTQFGKPVTLSCSQTLNHNVMYWYQQKSSQAPKLLFHYYDKDFNNEADTPDNFQSRRPNTSFCFLDIRSPGLGDTAMYLCATSRVVSGDKTQYFGPGTRLLVL.

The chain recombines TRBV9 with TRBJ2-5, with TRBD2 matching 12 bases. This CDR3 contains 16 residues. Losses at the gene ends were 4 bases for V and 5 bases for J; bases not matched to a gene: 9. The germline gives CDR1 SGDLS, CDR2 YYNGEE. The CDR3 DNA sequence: TGTGCCAGCAGCCCCCGGCTAGCGGGGGGGCTGGAGACCCAGTACTTC. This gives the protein CASSPRLAGGLETQYF.

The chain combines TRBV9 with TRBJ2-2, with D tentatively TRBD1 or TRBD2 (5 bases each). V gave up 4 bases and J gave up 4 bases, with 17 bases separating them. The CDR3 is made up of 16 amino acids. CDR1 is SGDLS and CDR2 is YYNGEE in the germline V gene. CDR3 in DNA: TGTGCCAGCAGCTCCCGAACGGGGCGAGGCACCGGGGAGCTGTTTTTT. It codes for CASSSRTGRGTGELFF.

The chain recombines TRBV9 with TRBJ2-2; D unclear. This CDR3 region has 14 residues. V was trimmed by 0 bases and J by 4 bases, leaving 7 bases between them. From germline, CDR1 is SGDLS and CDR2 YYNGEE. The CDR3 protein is CASSVGVGTGELFF. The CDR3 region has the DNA TGTGCCAGCAGCGTAGGAGTAGGCACCGGGGAGCTGTTTTTT. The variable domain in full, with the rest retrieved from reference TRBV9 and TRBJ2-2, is DSGVTQTPKHLITATGQRVTLRCSPRSGDLSVYWYQQSLDQGLQFLIQYYNGEERAKGNILERFSAQQFPDLHSELNLSSLELGDSALYFCASSVGVGTGELFFGEGSRLTVL.